The 11 T cell receptor beta chains presented below share a single source sample, sequenced in a study of CD8 T cells in ankylosing spondylitis. MiXCR, applied by TCRdb to the 5' RACE reads, yields one record per CDR3 protein. This table has some 240,000 distinct CDR3 sequences, roughly 8.6% appearing once. Input material: blood, either unsorted or a sorted T cell fraction (not recorded which). These receptor sequences come from a male donor with ankylosing spondylitis or in good health (not recorded which).

As regards this clonotype: A clone one base away is much larger, so this may be a read error. Since the CDR3 does not end with the conserved phenylalanine or tryptophan, this likely comes from a read error. The chain joins TRBV20-1 to TRBJ2-7; 13 nucleotides agree with TRBD2. The CDR3 is 14 amino acids. V was pared by 6 bases and J by 5 bases, with 7 bases of the junction left unmatched. Germline V CDR1 and CDR2: DFQATT, SNEGSKA (reference sequence). DNA of the CDR3: TGCAGTGCGACCGGACTAGCGGGAGCCCACGAGCAGTACTTA. Protein: CSATGLAGAHEQYL.

This clonotype appeared a few times. The chain uses TRBV12-3 or TRBV12-4 and TRBJ1-5, with D possibly being TRBD1 (6 bases). There are 15 residues in the CDR3. V dropped 6 bases and J dropped 4 bases, with 16 bases sitting between them. CDR3 nucleotide sequence: TGTGCCAGCAGCACTTATAGACAGGTAAATCAGCCCCAGCATTTT. It codes for CASSTYRQVNQPQHF.

At least ten counts were recorded for this clonotype. The chain employs TRBV20-1 and TRBJ1-2; 7 nucleotides align to TRBD1. Germline CDR1 reads DFQATT; CDR2 reads SNEGSKA (reference sequence). Trimming at V came to 3 bases and at J to 4 bases, leaving 5 bases not matched to a gene. There are 13 residues in the CDR3. The CDR3 DNA is TGCAGTGCTAGTGGGGGACAGACCTATGGCTACACCTTC. Translation gives CSASGGQTYGYTF.

There are many counts of this clonotype. The rearrangement links TRBV12-3 or TRBV12-4 to TRBJ1-3; D unclear. V was trimmed by 6 bases and J by 0 bases, leaving 15 bases between them. The CDR3 length is 16 residues. The CDR3 bases are TGTGCCAGCAGGCGTCGGGTAGGGAGCTCTGGAAACACCATATATTTT. Its protein product is CASRRRVGSSGNTIYF.

As to this clonotype: This may be a read error, as it is one base from a much larger clone. The gene calls are TRBV6-1 and TRBJ2-3; D not certain. The CDR3 extends over 16 amino acids. V was cut by 1 base and J by 0 bases, with 11 bases left in between. The germline CDR1 and CDR2 sequences are MNHNS and SASEGT. DNA of the CDR3: TGTGCCAGCAGTGAAGGTAGCATCCCTAGCACAGATACGCAGTATTTT. Its protein is CASSEGSIPSTDTQYF.

This clonotype has ten or more counts. The chain combines TRBV12-3 or TRBV12-4 with TRBJ2-2; tentative D call: TRBD2 (6 bases). This CDR3 region has 14 residues. Deletions cut 1 base from V and 6 bases from J, with 9 bases between. This CDR3 reads CASSLGGEAGELFF. The CDR3 nucleotides read TGTGCCAGCAGTTTAGGAGGGGAGGCCGGGGAGCTGTTTTTT.

Many counts were recorded for this clonotype. CDR3 coding DNA: TGTGCCATCAGTGAATCGGGGAGCGGGGCCTACGAGCAGTACTTC. Encoded protein: CAISESGSGAYEQYF. V gene TRBV10-3 combines with J gene TRBJ2-7; 7 nucleotides line up with TRBD2. The CDR3 is 15 residues long. Trimming took 3 bases from V and 2 from J; bases not matched to a gene: 7. Germline lookup yields CDR1 ENHRY and CDR2 SYGVKD.

There are many counts of this clonotype. CDR3 sequence reads: CASSPRGSLADTQYF. The CDR3, as DNA: TGTGCCAGCAGCCCCCGGGGGAGTCTGGCAGATACGCAGTATTTT. V and J are TRBV7-2 and TRBJ2-3, with D maybe TRBD2 (6 bases). The CDR3 spans 15 residues. V dropped 5 bases and J dropped 4 bases, with 16 bases sitting between them. CDR1 SGHTA and CDR2 FQGNSA come from the germline V gene.

The gene calls are TRBV19 and TRBJ1-6; D is unclear. Trimming took off 7 bases at V and 7 bases at J, with 8 bases between the two ends. Germline V gives CDR1 LNHDA, CDR2 SQIVND (reference sequence). This CDR3 region has 12 residues. This CDR3 is CASTLGNSPLHF. CDR3 nucleotide sequence: TGTGCCAGTACGTTGGGGAATTCACCCCTCCACTTT.

This clonotype appeared many times. The CDR3 region is CASSRGTSVDQYF. CDR3 DNA: TGTGCCAGCAGCCGAGGGACTAGTGTAGATCAGTACTTC. The V gene is TRBV12-3 or TRBV12-4, the J gene TRBJ2-7; 8 bases align to TRBD2. V lost 6 bases, J lost 10 bases, and 11 bases stayed unmatched. The CDR3 loop spans 13 amino acids.

There are many counts of this clonotype. The chain joins TRBV7-8 to TRBJ1-1; TRBD1 matches at 7 bases. V was clipped by 2 bases and J by 10 bases; unmatched bases: 7. CDR1 is SGHVS and CDR2 is FQNEAQ in the germline V gene. This CDR3 has 13 residues. The CDR3 loop is CASSLRDSRGAFF. CDR3 DNA sequence: TGTGCCAGCAGCTTAAGGGACAGCCGGGGAGCTTTCTTT.